These T cell receptor beta chains were read from a single sample in a study of T cells in Graves' hyperthyroidism and ophthalmopathy. Each CDR3 protein is one row after TCRdb ran MiXCR on the multiplex PCR reads. The sample lists 550,000 to 600,000 distinct CDR3 sequences; more than 13% were seen once. Sequencing input: blood. All receptors come from a woman younger than 35 with Graves' ophthalmopathy. The CDR3 runs from the conserved cysteine through the conserved F or W. A D gene is named only where the DNA matches it firmly. Only part of the rows carry a size: once, few, many, or a class if the clone is expanded.

CASSQEAQGGEQYF | TGCGCCAGCAGCCAAGAAGCACAGGGTGGTGAGCAGTACTTC | - | 14 | TRBJ2-7 | - | TRBV4-3
CASSIGAPGTYEQYF | TGTGCCAGTAGTATAGGGGCCCCTGGAACCTACGAGCAGTACTTC | - | 15 | TRBJ2-7 | - | TRBV19
CASSFGLADEKLFF | TGTGCCAGCAGTTTTGGCCTAGCAGACGAAAAACTGTTTTTT | many | 14 | TRBJ1-4 | - | TRBV28
CASRPGLVNPGQFF | TGTGCCAGCAGACCGGGACTCGTTAATCCCGGGCAGTTCTTC | - | 14 | TRBJ2-1 | - | TRBV5-6
CASSLNPPAHHTDTQYF | TGTGCCAGCAGCTTAAACCCGCCAGCGCACCACACAGATACGCAGTATTTT | many | 17 | TRBJ2-3 | - | TRBV7-3
CASSFVEGDTQYF | TGTGCCAGCAGCTTCGTCGAAGGAGATACGCAGTATTTT | few | 13 | TRBJ2-3 | - | TRBV7-9
CAWTYGSGGYTF | TGTGCCTGGACCTATGGCAGCGGGGGCTACACCTTC | many | 12 | TRBJ1-2 | - | TRBV30
CASSGGTGGEKLFF | TGCGCCAGCAGCGGGGGGACAGGCGGGGAAAAACTGTTTTTT | many | 14 | TRBJ1-4 | TRBD1 | TRBV5-1
CAWTLGNSPYEQYF | TGTGCCTGGACCCTTGGGAACAGTCCCTACGAGCAGTACTTC | - | 14 | TRBJ2-7 | - | TRBV30
CASSLARDRAQPQHF | TGTGCCAGCAGCTTAGCCCGGGACAGGGCCCAGCCCCAGCATTTT | many | 15 | TRBJ1-5 | TRBD1 | TRBV7-8
CASSPWGPGGEQYF | TGTGCCAGCAGCCCTTGGGGGCCAGGTGGAGAGCAGTACTTC | many | 14 | TRBJ2-7 | - | TRBV5-6
CASRRNGYTF | TGTGCCAGCAGACGTAATGGCTACACCTTC | many | 10 | TRBJ1-2 | - | TRBV12-3/TRBV12-4
CASSLLQGGIYGYTF | TGTGCCAGCAGCTTACTGCAGGGTGGGATCTATGGCTACACCTTC | many | 15 | TRBJ1-2 | - | TRBV7-3
CASSQRRPPGNTIYF | TGTGCCAGCTCACAGAGGAGGCCGCCTGGAAACACCATATATTTT | - | 15 | TRBJ1-3 | - | TRBV12-3/TRBV12-4
CSVVSGPRANTGELFF | TGCAGCGTTGTGTCCGGGCCTAGGGCGAACACCGGGGAGCTGTTTTTT | many | 16 | TRBJ2-2 | - | TRBV29-1
CASSQGGRGGNQPQHF | TGTGCCAGCAGCCAAGGGGGCAGGGGAGGAAATCAGCCCCAGCATTTT | many | 16 | TRBJ1-5 | - | TRBV3-1
CASSPGTGAYSQPQHF | TGTGCCAGCAGCCCCGGGACAGGGGCCTACAGTCAGCCCCAGCATTTT | many | 16 | TRBJ1-5 | TRBD1 | TRBV11-3
CASSVVRDAGELFF | TGTGCCAGCAGCGTAGTTAGGGACGCCGGGGAGCTGTTTTTT | - | 14 | TRBJ2-2 | - | TRBV9
CASSGPGLGETQYF | TGTGCCAGCAGTGGGCCGGGGCTTGGGGAGACCCAGTACTTC | many | 14 | TRBJ2-5 | - | TRBV12-3/TRBV12-4
CASSVTGDEQYF | TGTGCCAGCAGTGTAACAGGGGACGAGCAGTACTTC | many | 12 | TRBJ2-7 | TRBD1 | TRBV6-1
CASSQEGSSTSYNEQFF | TGTGCCAGCAGCCAGGAGGGAAGCTCGACCTCCTACAATGAGCAGTTCTTC | many | 17 | TRBJ2-1 | - | TRBV11-3
CASSGVLDSPLHF | TGCGCCAGCAGCGGTGTACTAGATTCACCCCTCCACTTT | many | 13 | TRBJ1-6 | - | TRBV5-1
CASSRTGGASGELFF | TGTGCCAGCAGTAGGACAGGGGGCGCATCCGGGGAGCTGTTTTTT | many | 15 | TRBJ2-2 | TRBD1 | TRBV6-2/TRBV6-3
CASSPTTGTQYF | TGTGCCAGCTCACCAACTACAGGTACGCAGTATTTT | - | 12 | TRBJ2-3 | - | TRBV18
CASSQEWGTGGAGEKLFF | TGCGCCAGCAGCCAAGAGTGGGGGACAGGGGGCGCCGGTGAAAAACTGTTTTTT | - | 18 | TRBJ1-4 | TRBD1 | TRBV4-3
CASSLGGPNQPQHF | TGTGCCAGCAGCTTAGGAGGTCCCAATCAGCCCCAGCATTTT | - | 14 | TRBJ1-5 | - | TRBV7-2
CAWSFIIGSYNEQFF | TGTGCCTGGAGTTTTATTATCGGCTCCTACAATGAGCAGTTCTTC | few | 15 | TRBJ2-1 | - | TRBV30
CASSLPGPEQGYTF | TGTGCCAGCAGCTTACCCGGGCCGGAGCAGGGCTACACCTTC | many | 14 | TRBJ1-2 | - | TRBV7-2
CASSLLGGPGGQPQHF | TGTGCCAGCAGTTTATTGGGGGGGCCCGGGGGTCAGCCCCAGCATTTT | few | 16 | TRBJ1-5 | - | TRBV27
CASSIDPQGARETQFF | TGTGCCAGTAGTATAGATCCTCAGGGGGCAAGGGAGACCCAGTTCTTC | - | 16 | TRBJ2-1 | TRBD1 | TRBV19
CASSQGTSGREQYF | TGCGCCAGCAGCCAAGGGACTAGCGGTAGGGAGCAGTACTTC | - | 14 | TRBJ2-7 | TRBD2 | TRBV4-1
CASSLFIMGDEQYF | TGTGCCAGCAGCTTATTTATCATGGGCGACGAGCAGTACTTC | many | 14 | TRBJ2-7 | - | TRBV11-3
CASSVQLAGGPDTQYF | TGTGCCAGCAGTGTACAACTAGCGGGAGGGCCAGATACGCAGTATTTT | many | 16 | TRBJ2-3 | TRBD2 | TRBV2
CASSSARGGAFF | TGTGCCAGCAGTTCCGCCCGGGGGGGAGCTTTCTTT | few | 12 | TRBJ1-1 | - | TRBV12-3/TRBV12-4
CASSYSGLPSGRSHEQYF | TGTGCCAGCAGTTACTCGGGTCTCCCCAGCGGGAGGAGCCACGAGCAGTACTTC | many | 18 | TRBJ2-7 | TRBD2 | TRBV6-2/TRBV6-3
CASSSSSGSTEAFF | TGTGCCAGCAGCTCCTCCTCCGGCTCCACTGAAGCTTTCTTT | many | 14 | TRBJ1-1 | - | TRBV7-3
CASLTNRDGETQYF | TGTGCCAGCCTCACTAACAGGGACGGAGAGACCCAGTACTTC | many | 14 | TRBJ2-5 | - | TRBV2
CASSSRVAGGPRAQYF | TGCGCCAGCAGCTCCCGAGTAGCGGGAGGGCCAAGAGCGCAGTATTTT | few | 16 | TRBJ2-3 | TRBD2 | TRBV4-1
CASSLVGGLDNQPQHF | TGTGCCAGCAGCTTAGTTGGGGGCTTGGACAATCAGCCCCAGCATTTT | many | 16 | TRBJ1-5 | - | TRBV7-8
CASSLGAGGAWETQYF | TGTGCTAGCAGCTTAGGAGCGGGGGGCGCGTGGGAGACCCAGTACTTC | many | 16 | TRBJ2-5 | TRBD2 | TRBV7-7
CASSLVLGSTEAFF | TGTGCCAGCAGCTTAGTATTGGGGAGCACTGAAGCTTTCTTT | many | 14 | TRBJ1-1 | - | TRBV7-2
CASSVGLATYEQYF | TGTGCCAGCAGCGTTGGACTAGCCACCTACGAGCAGTACTTC | many | 14 | TRBJ2-7 | TRBD2 | TRBV9
CASSLAALRLAGNTDTQYF | TGCGCCAGCAGCTTGGCAGCACTTCGACTAGCGGGAAATACAGATACGCAGTATTTT | many | 19 | TRBJ2-3 | TRBD2 | TRBV5-1
CASGLRYLGWQTQYF | TGTGCTAGTGGTTTGCGCTACCTTGGGTGGCAGACCCAGTACTTC | - | 15 | TRBJ2-5 | - | TRBV12-5